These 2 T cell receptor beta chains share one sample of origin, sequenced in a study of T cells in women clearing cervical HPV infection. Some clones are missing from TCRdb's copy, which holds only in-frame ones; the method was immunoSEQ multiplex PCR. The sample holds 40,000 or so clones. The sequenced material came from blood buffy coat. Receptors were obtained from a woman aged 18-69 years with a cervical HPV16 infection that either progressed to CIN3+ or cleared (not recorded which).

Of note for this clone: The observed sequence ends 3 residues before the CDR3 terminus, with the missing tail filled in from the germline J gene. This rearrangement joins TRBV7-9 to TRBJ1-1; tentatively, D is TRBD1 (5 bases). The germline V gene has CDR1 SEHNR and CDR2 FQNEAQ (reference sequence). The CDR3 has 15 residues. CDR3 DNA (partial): TGTGCCAGCAGCTTGGGAGACAGCATCTTCAAGAAA. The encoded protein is CASSLGDSIFKK. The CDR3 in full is CASSLGDSIFKKAFF. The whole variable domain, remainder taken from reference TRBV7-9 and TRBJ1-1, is DTGVSQNPRHKITKRGQNVTFRCDPISEHNRLYWYRQTLGQGPEFLTYFQNEAQLEKSRLLSDRFSAERPKGSFSTLEIQRTEQGDSAMYLCASSLGDSIFKKAFFGQGTRLTVV.

This CDR3 reads CASSPGLSGTAQYF. The CDR3 DNA, read in part, is TGTGCCAGCAGCCCGGGTTTATCCGGGACAGCG. The chain combines TRBV7-6 with TRBJ2-3, with 7 bases lining up with TRBD1. The read falls 3 residues short of the CDR3 end, and the missing part is taken from the germline J gene. This CDR3 has 14 amino acids. CDR1 is SGHVS, CDR2 FNYEAQ, per germline.